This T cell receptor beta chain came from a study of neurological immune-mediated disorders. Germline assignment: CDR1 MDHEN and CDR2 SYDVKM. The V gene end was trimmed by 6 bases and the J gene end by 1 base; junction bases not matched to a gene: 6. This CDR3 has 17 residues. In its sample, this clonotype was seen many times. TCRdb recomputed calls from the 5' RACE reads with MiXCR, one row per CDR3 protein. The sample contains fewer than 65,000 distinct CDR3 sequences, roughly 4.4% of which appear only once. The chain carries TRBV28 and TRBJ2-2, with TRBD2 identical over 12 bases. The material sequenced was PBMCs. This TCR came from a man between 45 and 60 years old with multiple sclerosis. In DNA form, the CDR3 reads TGTGCCAGCAGCACCCCGGGACTAGCGGGGAACACCGGGGAGCTGTTTTTT. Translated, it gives CASSTPGLAGNTGELFF.